This T cell receptor (beta chain) was recorded in a study of PD-L1 blockade in urothelial cancer. About the research overall: Blood was tested 3 weeks (second dose) and 6 weeks into treatment.

Generated by immunoSEQ multiplex PCR, the TCRdb table keeps only in-frame clones and is missing some. The table shows more than 55,000 clones, with approximately 86% occurring only once. This specimen consisted of PBMCs, obtained around atezolizumab (anti-PD-L1) treatment. The sequence derives from a man in his forties or fifties with urothelial cancer.

CDR3 bases: TGTGCCATCAGTGACCCGGCGGGCGGGGTCGGAGAGACCCAGTACTTC. Translation gives CAISDPAGGVGETQYF. This rearrangement joins TRBV10-3 to TRBJ2-5; D may be TRBD2 (6 bases). V was cut by 3 bases and J by 4 bases, with 18 bases left in between. Germline CDR1 ENHRY, CDR2 SYGVKD. The CDR3 covers 16 residues.